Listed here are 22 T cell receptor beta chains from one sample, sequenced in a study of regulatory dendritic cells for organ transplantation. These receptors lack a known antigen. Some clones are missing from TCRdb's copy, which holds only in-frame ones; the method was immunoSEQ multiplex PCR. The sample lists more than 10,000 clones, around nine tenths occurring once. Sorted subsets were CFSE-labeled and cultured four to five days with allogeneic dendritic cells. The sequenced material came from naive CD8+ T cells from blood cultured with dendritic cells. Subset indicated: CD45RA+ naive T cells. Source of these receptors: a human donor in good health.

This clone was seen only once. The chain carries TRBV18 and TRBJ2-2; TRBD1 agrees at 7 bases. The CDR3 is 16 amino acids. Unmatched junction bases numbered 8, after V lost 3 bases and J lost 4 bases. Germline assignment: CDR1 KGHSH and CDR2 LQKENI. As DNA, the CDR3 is TGTGCCAGCTCACCTCTTGACAGGGTTGGCACCGGGGAGCTGTTTTTT. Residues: CASSPLDRVGTGELFF.

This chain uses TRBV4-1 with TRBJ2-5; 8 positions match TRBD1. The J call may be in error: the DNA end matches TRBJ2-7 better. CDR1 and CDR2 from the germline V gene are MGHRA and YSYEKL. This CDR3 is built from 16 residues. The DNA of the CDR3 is TGCGCCAGCAGCCAAGATTCAACAGGGGGCTCCTACGAGCAGTACTTC. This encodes CASSQDSTGGSYEQYF.

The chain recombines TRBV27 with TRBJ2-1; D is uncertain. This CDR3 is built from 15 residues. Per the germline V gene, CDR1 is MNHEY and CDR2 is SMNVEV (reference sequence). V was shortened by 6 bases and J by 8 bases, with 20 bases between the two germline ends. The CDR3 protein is CASSLLGNGAYEQFF. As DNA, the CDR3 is TGTGCCAGCAGCCTTCTAGGGAACGGTGCGTATGAGCAGTTCTTC.

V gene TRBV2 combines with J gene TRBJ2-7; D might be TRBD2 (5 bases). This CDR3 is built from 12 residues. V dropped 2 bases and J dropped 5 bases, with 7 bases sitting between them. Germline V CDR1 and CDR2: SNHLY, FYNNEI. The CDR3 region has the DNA TGTGCCAGCAGTGAAACCGGGAACGAGCAGTACTTC. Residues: CASSETGNEQYF.

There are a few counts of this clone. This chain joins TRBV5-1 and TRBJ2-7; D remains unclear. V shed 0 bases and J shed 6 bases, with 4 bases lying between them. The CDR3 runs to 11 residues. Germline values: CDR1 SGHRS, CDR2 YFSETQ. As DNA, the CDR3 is TGCGCCAGCAGCTTGGCGTCCGAGCAGTACTTC. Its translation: CASSLASEQYF.

The CDR3 here is CASSVEGNTGELFF. CDR3 coding DNA: TGTGCCAGCAGCGTCGAGGGGAACACCGGGGAGCTGTTTTTT. This rearrangement joins TRBV9 to TRBJ2-2; D possibly corresponds to TRBD2 (5 bases). The CDR3 length is 14 residues. Per germline, CDR1 SGDLS and CDR2 YYNGEE. The ends were cut back, 2 bases at V and 1 base at J, with 6 bases in the middle.

The CDR3 DNA sequence: TGTGCCTGGAGTGCCAGGAACAGGTACGAGCAGTACTTC. Encoded protein: CAWSARNRYEQYF. The chain employs TRBV30 and TRBJ2-7, with TRBD1 as a possible D gene (5 bases). V was pared by 1 base and J by 4 bases, with 11 bases between. CDR1 and CDR2 (germline): GTSNPN, SVGIG (reference sequence). This CDR3 region has 13 residues.

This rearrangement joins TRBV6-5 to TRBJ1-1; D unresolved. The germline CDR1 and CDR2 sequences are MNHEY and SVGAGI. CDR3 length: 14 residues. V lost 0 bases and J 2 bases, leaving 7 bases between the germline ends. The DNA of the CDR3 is TGTGCCAGCAGTTACTCGTACAGCAACACTGAAGCTTTCTTT. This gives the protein CASSYSYSNTEAFF.

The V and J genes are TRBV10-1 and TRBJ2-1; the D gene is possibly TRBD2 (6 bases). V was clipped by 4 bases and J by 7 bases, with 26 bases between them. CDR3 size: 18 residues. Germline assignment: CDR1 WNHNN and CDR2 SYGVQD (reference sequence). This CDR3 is CASSAGPLVSSGGNEQFF. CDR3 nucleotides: TGCGCCAGCAGTGCGGGACCCCTGGTGAGTAGCGGCGGTAATGAGCAGTTCTTC.

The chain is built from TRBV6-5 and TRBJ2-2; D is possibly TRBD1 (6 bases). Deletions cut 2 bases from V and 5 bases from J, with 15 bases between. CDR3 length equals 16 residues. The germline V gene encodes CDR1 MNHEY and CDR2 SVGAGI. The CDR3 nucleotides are TGTGCCAGCAGTTACGCCCGGGACACCGAGACCGGGGAGCTGTTTTTT. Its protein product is CASSYARDTETGELFF.

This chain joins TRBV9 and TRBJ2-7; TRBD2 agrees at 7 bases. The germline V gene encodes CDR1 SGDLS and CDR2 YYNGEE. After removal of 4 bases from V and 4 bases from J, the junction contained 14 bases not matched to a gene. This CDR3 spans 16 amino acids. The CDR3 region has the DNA TGTGCCAGCAGCTCTAGCGGATCGAGCGTCCGTTACGAGCAGTACTTC. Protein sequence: CASSSSGSSVRYEQYF.

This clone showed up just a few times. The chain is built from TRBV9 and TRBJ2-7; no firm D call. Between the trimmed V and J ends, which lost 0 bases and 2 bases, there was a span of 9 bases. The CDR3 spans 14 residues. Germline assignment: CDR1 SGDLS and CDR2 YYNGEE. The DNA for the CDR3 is TGTGCCAGCAGCGTAGCGGCCGGTGCCTACGAGCAGTACTTC. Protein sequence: CASSVAAGAYEQYF. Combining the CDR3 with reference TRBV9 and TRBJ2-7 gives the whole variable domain DSGVTQTPKHLITATGQRVTLRCSPRSGDLSVYWYQQSLDQGLQFLIQYYNGEERAKGNILERFSAQQFPDLHSELNLSSLELGDSALYFCASSVAAGAYEQYFGPGTRLTVT.

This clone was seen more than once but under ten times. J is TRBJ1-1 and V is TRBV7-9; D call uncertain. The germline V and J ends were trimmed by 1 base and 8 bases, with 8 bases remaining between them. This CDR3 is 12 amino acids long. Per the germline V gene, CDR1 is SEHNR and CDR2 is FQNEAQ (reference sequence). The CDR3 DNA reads TGTGCCAGCAGCTTAGGACCGGACGAAGCTTTCTTT. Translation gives CASSLGPDEAFF.

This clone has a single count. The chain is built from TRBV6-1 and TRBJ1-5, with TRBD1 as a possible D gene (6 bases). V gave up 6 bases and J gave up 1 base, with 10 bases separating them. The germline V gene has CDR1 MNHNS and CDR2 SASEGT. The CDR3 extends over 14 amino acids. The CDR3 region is CASRKGGSNQPQHF. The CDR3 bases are TGTGCCAGCAGGAAAGGGGGGAGCAATCAGCCCCAGCATTTT.

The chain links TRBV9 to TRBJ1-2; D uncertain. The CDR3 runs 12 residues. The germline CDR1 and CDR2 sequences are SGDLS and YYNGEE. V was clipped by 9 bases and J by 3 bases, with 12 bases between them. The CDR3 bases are TGTGCCACCACCGGGAAGGACTATGGCTACACCTTC. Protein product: CATTGKDYGYTF. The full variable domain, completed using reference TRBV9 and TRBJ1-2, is DSGVTQTPKHLITATGQRVTLRCSPRSGDLSVYWYQQSLDQGLQFLIQYYNGEERAKGNILERFSAQQFPDLHSELNLSSLELGDSALYFCATTGKDYGYTFGSGTRLTVV.

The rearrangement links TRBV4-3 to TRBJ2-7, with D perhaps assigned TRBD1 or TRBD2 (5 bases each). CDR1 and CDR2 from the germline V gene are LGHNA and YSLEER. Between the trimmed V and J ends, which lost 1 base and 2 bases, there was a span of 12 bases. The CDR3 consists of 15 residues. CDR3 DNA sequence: TGCGCCAGCAGCCAAGGGGTGGGGGTCACCTACGAGCAGTACTTC. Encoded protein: CASSQGVGVTYEQYF.

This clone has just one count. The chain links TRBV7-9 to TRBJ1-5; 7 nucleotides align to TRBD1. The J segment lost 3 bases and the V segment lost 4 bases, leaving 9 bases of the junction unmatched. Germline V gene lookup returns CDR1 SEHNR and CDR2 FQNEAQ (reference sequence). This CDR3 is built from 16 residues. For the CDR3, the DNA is TGTGCCAGCAGCTACGACAGGGCTAAGGTCAATCAGCCCCAGCATTTT. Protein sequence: CASSYDRAKVNQPQHF.

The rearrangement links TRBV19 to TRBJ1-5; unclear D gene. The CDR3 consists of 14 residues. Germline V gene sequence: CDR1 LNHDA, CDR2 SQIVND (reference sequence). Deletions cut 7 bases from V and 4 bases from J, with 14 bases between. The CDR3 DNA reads TGTGCCAGTACCCCGGGAGGTTGGAATCAGCCCCAGCATTTT. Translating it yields CASTPGGWNQPQHF.

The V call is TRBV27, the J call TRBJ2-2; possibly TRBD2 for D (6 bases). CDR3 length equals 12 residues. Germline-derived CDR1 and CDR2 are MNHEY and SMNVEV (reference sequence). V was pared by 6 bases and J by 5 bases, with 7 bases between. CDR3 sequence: CASSRGTGELFF. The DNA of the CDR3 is TGTGCCAGCAGCCGGGGGACCGGGGAGCTGTTTTTT.

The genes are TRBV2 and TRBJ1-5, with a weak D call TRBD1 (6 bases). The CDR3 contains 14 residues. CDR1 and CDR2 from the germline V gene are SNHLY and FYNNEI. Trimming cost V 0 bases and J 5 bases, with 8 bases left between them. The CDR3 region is CASSEARTDQPQHF. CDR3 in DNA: TGTGCCAGCAGTGAAGCTAGGACAGATCAGCCCCAGCATTTT.

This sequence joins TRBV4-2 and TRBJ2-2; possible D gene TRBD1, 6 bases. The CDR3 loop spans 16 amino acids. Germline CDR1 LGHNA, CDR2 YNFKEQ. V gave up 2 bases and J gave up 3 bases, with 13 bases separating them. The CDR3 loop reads CASSQIGDKHTGELFF. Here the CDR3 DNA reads TGTGCCAGCAGCCAAATTGGGGACAAGCACACCGGGGAGCTGTTTTTT.

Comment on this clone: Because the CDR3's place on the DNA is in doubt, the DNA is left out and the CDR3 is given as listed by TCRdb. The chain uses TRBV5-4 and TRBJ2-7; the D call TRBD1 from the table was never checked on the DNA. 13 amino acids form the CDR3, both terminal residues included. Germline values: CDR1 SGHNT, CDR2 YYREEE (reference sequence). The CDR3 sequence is CASSWGTGSSRYF.